The 29 T cell receptor beta chains presented below share a single source sample, sequenced in a study of cytomegalovirus exposure and HLA in healthy donors. Vbeta (60) and Jbeta (13) primers were used in the PCR. Here immunoSEQ multiplex PCR was the method, and the copy in TCRdb shows in-frame clones only, minus some. The sample has about 200,000 clones; 80% to 90% are singletons. Sequenced material: PBMCs. These receptor sequences come from a man younger than 45 in good health and CMV-seronegative.

This clone has a single count. This sequence joins TRBV11-2 and TRBJ2-3, with 9 nucleotides matching TRBD2. The germline CDR1 and CDR2 sequences are SGHAT and FQNNGV. The V segment lost 0 bases and the J segment 6 bases; nucleotides outside the gene matches: 13. The CDR3 sequence is 18 residues long. This chain's CDR3 is CASSLDRWVAGETDTQYF. In DNA form, the CDR3 reads TGTGCCAGCAGCTTAGATCGTTGGGTAGCGGGAGAAACGGATACGCAGTATTTT.

This rearrangement joins TRBV7-6 to TRBJ1-4; D possibly corresponds to TRBD1 (5 bases). This CDR3 is built from 13 residues. The V gene's germline CDR1 is SGHVS and CDR2 FNYEAQ. V lost 5 bases, J lost 7 bases, and 11 bases lay in between. The CDR3 nucleotides are TGTGCCAGCAGCCCAGGGAGGGGTGAAAAACTGTTTTTT. Translation gives CASSPGRGEKLFF.

This sequence joins TRBV29-1 and TRBJ2-2, with 10 bases that match TRBD1. Germline V gene sequence: CDR1 SQVTM, CDR2 ANQGSEA. J lost 4 bases, V lost 7 bases, and 3 bases had no gene match. The CDR3 totals 13 residues. In DNA form, the CDR3 reads TGCAGCGGGGGACAGGGGCTCACCGGGGAGCTGTTTTTT. This gives the protein CSGGQGLTGELFF.

V and J are TRBV6-4 and TRBJ1-2; D is ambiguous. In germline, CDR1 is MRHNA, CDR2 SNTAGT. The CDR3 contains 16 residues. The V gene lost 0 bases and the J gene lost 5 bases, with 16 bases spanning the gap. Here the CDR3 DNA reads TGTGCCAGCAGTGACTCGAGAGCCCCATATCCATATGGCTACACCTTC. Amino acid sequence: CASSDSRAPYPYGYTF.

V gene TRBV5-1 combines with J gene TRBJ1-5; D ambiguous. Trimming cost V 0 bases and J 7 bases, with 11 bases left between them. In germline, CDR1 is SGHRS, CDR2 YFSETQ. This CDR3 has 14 amino acids. The CDR3 loop reads CASSLVPETQPQHF. The CDR3 region has the DNA TGCGCCAGCAGCTTGGTTCCGGAGACCCAGCCCCAGCATTTT.

The V and J genes are TRBV13 and TRBJ1-4, with 7 bases matching TRBD1. With 3 bases clipped from V and 3 bases from J, the junction kept 1 base outside the gene matches. The length of the CDR3 is 14 residues. CDR1 and CDR2 (germline): PRHDT, FYEKMQ (reference sequence). The CDR3 sequence: CASSLGQPNEKLFF. The DNA for the CDR3 is TGTGCCAGCAGCTTGGGACAGCCTAATGAAAAACTGTTTTTT.

The chain employs TRBV4-3 and TRBJ2-3; 9 bases line up with TRBD2. Germline CDR1 reads LGHNA; CDR2 reads YSLEER. The CDR3 is made up of 18 amino acids. V shed 3 bases and J 6 bases; nucleotides not matched to a gene: 16. The CDR3 coding sequence is TGCGCCAGCAGCCAGGACGAGACATTAGCGGGGGCAGGGGATACGCAGTATTTT. It is translated as CASSQDETLAGAGDTQYF.

This clone was recorded a few times. The chain carries TRBV6-6 and TRBJ2-1; no clear D. The ends were cut back, 2 bases at V and 4 bases at J, with 9 bases in the middle. CDR1 is MNHNY and CDR2 is SVGAGI in the germline V gene (reference sequence). The CDR3 length is 14 residues. The CDR3 reads CASSYVVRYNEQFF. CDR3 nucleotides: TGTGCCAGCAGTTACGTTGTTCGGTACAATGAGCAGTTCTTC.

This chain uses TRBV25-1 with TRBJ2-7; 9 bases map to TRBD2. The CDR3 runs 16 residues. V was pared by 3 bases and J by 0 bases, with 6 bases of the junction left unmatched. From germline, CDR1 is MGHDK and CDR2 SYGVNS. CDR3 coding DNA: TGTGCCAGCAGTGACTCCGGCGGGGGGGTCTCCTACGAGCAGTACTTC. Protein sequence: CASSDSGGGVSYEQYF.

The rearrangement joins TRBV28 to TRBJ2-7, with D possibly TRBD1 on 5 matching bases. Germline V gives CDR1 MDHEN, CDR2 SYDVKM. The germline V and J ends were trimmed by 9 bases and 4 bases, with 19 bases remaining between them. This CDR3 spans 14 amino acids. CDR3 bases: TGTGCCAGTCGCCCTGGGCAGACAGCTTACGAGCAGTACTTC. Translating it yields CASRPGQTAYEQYF.

V usage is TRBV5-1 and J usage is TRBJ1-2, with D perhaps matching TRBD1 (6 bases). This CDR3 has 11 residues. With 6 bases removed from V and 5 bases from J, the gap between germline ends came to 8 bases. The germline V gene encodes CDR1 SGHRS and CDR2 YFSETQ. The DNA for the CDR3 is TGCGCCAGCACCCAGGGGTATGGCTACACCTTC. Residues: CASTQGYGYTF.

The chain is built from TRBV2 and TRBJ1-5; 7 nucleotides match TRBD1. The V and J ends lost 5 bases and 5 bases, in that order; junction bases with no gene match: 0. The CDR3 runs 12 residues. Germline CDR1 is SNHLY and CDR2 is FYNNEI. The CDR3 bases are TGTGCCAGCAGTACAGGGGATCAGCCCCAGCATTTT. Translation: CASSTGDQPQHF.

The V call is TRBV11-3, the J call TRBJ2-1; D possibly corresponds to TRBD1 (5 bases). Germline V gene sequence: CDR1 SGHNT, CDR2 YENEEA. With 2 bases removed from V and 9 bases from J, the gap between germline ends came to 11 bases. This CDR3 spans 13 amino acids. CDR3 nucleotide sequence: TGTGCCAGCAGCTTACCCCCAGGGTTTGAGCAGTTCTTC. Translated, it gives CASSLPPGFEQFF.

V and J are TRBV5-1 and TRBJ2-1; perhaps TRBD1 as D (6 bases). V was pared by 1 base and J by 7 bases, with 15 bases between. Germline V gives CDR1 SGHRS, CDR2 YFSETQ. This CDR3 has 15 amino acids. The CDR3 DNA is TGCGCCAGCAGCTTGACAGGGCTTTCGGAAAATGAGCAGTTCTTC. Protein sequence: CASSLTGLSENEQFF.

This clone has only one observation. The chain carries TRBV28 and TRBJ2-1; the match to TRBD2 covers 11 bases. Germline V gene lookup returns CDR1 MDHEN and CDR2 SYDVKM. The CDR3 extends over 15 amino acids. V lost 6 bases to trimming and J lost 3 bases; unmatched junction nucleotides: 4. The chain's CDR3 is CASSRTSGFYNEQFF. The CDR3 bases are TGTGCCAGCAGCAGGACTAGCGGGTTCTACAATGAGCAGTTCTTC.

The chain has TRBV7-8 and TRBJ2-2; 9 bases fit TRBD2. This CDR3 spans 15 amino acids. Germline lookup yields CDR1 SGHVS and CDR2 FQNEAQ. The J segment lost 4 bases and the V segment lost 2 bases, leaving 2 bases of the junction unmatched. CDR3 region: CASSLSSGGTGELFF. As DNA, the CDR3 is TGTGCCAGCAGCTTAAGTAGCGGGGGCACCGGGGAGCTGTTTTTT.

Regarding this clone: The junction shows a germline mismatch at one end, possibly a read error. The V gene is TRBV5-8, the J gene TRBJ1-2; D ambiguous. The germline gives CDR1 SGHTS, CDR2 YDEGEE. CDR3 length equals 15 residues. CDR3 in DNA: TGTGCCAGCAGCGGGCGGGGTCCGGCTACACCTTTTGATGACTTC. Translated: CASSGRGPATPFDDF.

A single count supports this clone. V is TRBV5-1 and J is TRBJ2-3; TRBD1 agrees at 7 bases. CDR1 is SGHRS, CDR2 YFSETQ, per germline. Losses at the gene ends were 4 bases for V and 4 bases for J; bases not matched to a gene: 12. There are 16 residues in the CDR3. The DNA for the CDR3 is TGCGCCAGCAGCCACGAGGGGGCATGGACCCCAGATACGCAGTATTTT. Its protein product is CASSHEGAWTPDTQYF.

This sequence joins TRBV4-2 and TRBJ2-7; possible D gene TRBD1, 5 bases. This CDR3 comprises 15 residues. Per the germline V gene, CDR1 is LGHNA and CDR2 is YNFKEQ. Between the trimmed V and J ends, which lost 0 bases and 6 bases, there was a span of 15 bases. Written as DNA, the CDR3 is TGTGCCAGCAGCCAAGAGGACCGACAGTCGCGCGAGCAGTACTTC. Translated: CASSQEDRQSREQYF.

The chain uses TRBV7-2 and TRBJ2-7, with a weak D call TRBD1 (5 bases). The CDR3 loop spans 14 amino acids. V gave up 2 bases and J gave up 1 base, with 9 bases separating them. The V gene's germline CDR1 is SGHTA and CDR2 FQGNSA. This CDR3 reads CASSLIQASYEQYF. In nucleotides, the CDR3 is TGTGCCAGCAGCTTAATACAGGCGTCCTACGAGCAGTACTTC. Filled out from reference TRBV7-2 and TRBJ2-7, the complete variable domain reads GAGVSQSPSNKVTEKGKDVELRCDPISGHTALYWYRQSLGQGLEFLIYFQGNSAPDKSGLPSDRFSAERTGGSVSTLTIQRTQQEDSAVYLCASSLIQASYEQYFGPGTRLTVT.

The chain has TRBV5-4 and TRBJ2-7; 10 bases line up with TRBD1. The CDR3 runs 15 residues. Germline CDR1 reads SGHNT; CDR2 reads YYREEE (reference sequence). With 9 bases clipped from V and 4 bases from J, the junction kept 13 bases outside the gene matches. The CDR3 region is CATGNRDRGWYEQYF. The CDR3 DNA reads TGTGCCACCGGAAACCGGGACAGGGGTTGGTACGAGCAGTACTTC.

As concerns this clone: At one end, the junction sequence differs from germline, possibly due to a read error. This chain uses TRBV7-2 with TRBJ2-5, with 9 positions matching TRBD1. This CDR3 comprises 17 residues. Per the germline V gene, CDR1 is SGHTA and CDR2 is FQGNSA. The CDR3 DNA reads TGTGCCAACAGCTTACAGTCCGGGACAGGGCGGGGAGAGACCCAGTACTTC. This sequence encodes CANSLQSGTGRGETQYF. Combining the CDR3 with reference TRBV7-2 and TRBJ2-5 gives the whole variable domain GAGVSQSPSNKVTEKGKDVELRCDPISGHTALYWYRQSLGQGLEFLIYFQGNSAPDKSGLPSDRFSAERTGGSVSTLTIQRTQQEDSAVYLCANSLQSGTGRGETQYFGPGTRLLVL.

The V and J genes are TRBV20-1 and TRBJ1-2; tentative D call: TRBD1 (6 bases). The ends were cut back, 3 bases at V and 7 bases at J, with 9 bases in the middle. The germline gives CDR1 DFQATT, CDR2 SNEGSKA (reference sequence). The CDR3 is 11 residues long. CDR3 bases: TGCAGTGCTAGGTTCAGGGGTGGCTACACCTTC. It translates to CSARFRGGYTF.

The rearrangement links TRBV7-2 to TRBJ2-3, with 7 bases that match TRBD2. CDR1 is SGHTA, CDR2 FQGNSA, per germline. V shed 3 bases and J 2 bases; nucleotides not matched to a gene: 2. The CDR3 is 14 amino acids. The CDR3 region is CASSLSGATDTQYF. The CDR3 bases are TGTGCCAGCAGCTTGAGCGGGGCCACAGATACGCAGTATTTT. Variable domain in full (rest from reference TRBV7-2 and TRBJ2-3): GAGVSQSPSNKVTEKGKDVELRCDPISGHTALYWYRQSLGQGLEFLIYFQGNSAPDKSGLPSDRFSAERTGGSVSTLTIQRTQQEDSAVYLCASSLSGATDTQYFGPGTRLTVL.

This clone was recorded only once. The V gene is TRBV5-1, the J gene TRBJ2-3; 8 bases are shared with TRBD2. Germline V lookup: CDR1 SGHRS, CDR2 YFSETQ. CDR3 length: 15 amino acids. Trimming took 4 bases from V and 1 from J; bases not matched to a gene: 5. CDR3 nucleotide sequence: TGCGCCAGCAGCGGCACGACTAGCGGCACAGATACGCAGTATTTT. Translation: CASSGTTSGTDTQYF.

The chain recombines TRBV6-5 with TRBJ2-2, with 8 bases fitting TRBD2. The V and J ends lost 0 bases and 7 bases, in that order; junction bases with no gene match: 4. CDR1 MNHEY and CDR2 SVGAGI come from the germline V gene. There are 15 residues in the CDR3. DNA of the CDR3: TGTGCCAGCAGTTACTCTGAGCGGGGGATCGGGGAGCTGTTTTTT. Encoded protein: CASSYSERGIGELFF.

V usage is TRBV29-1 and J usage is TRBJ2-5; D is possibly TRBD2 (7 bases). The V end lost 3 bases, the J end lost 1 base, and 9 bases lay between the germline ends. CDR1 and CDR2 from the germline V gene are SQVTM and ANQGSEA. There are 13 residues in the CDR3. CDR3 in amino acids: CSVDGGPQETQYF. CDR3 DNA: TGCAGCGTTGACGGGGGGCCCCAAGAGACCCAGTACTTC.

The chain uses TRBV5-1 and TRBJ1-1; D ambiguous. This CDR3 has 12 amino acids. V was pared by 1 base and J by 5 bases, with 6 bases between. In germline, CDR1 is SGHRS, CDR2 YFSETQ. CDR3 nucleotides: TGCGCCAGCAGCTTGTCCGAGACTGAAGCTTTCTTT. This sequence encodes CASSLSETEAFF. Using reference TRBV5-1 and TRBJ1-1 for the parts outside the CDR3, the full variable domain is KAGVTQTPRYLIKTRGQQVTLSCSPISGHRSVSWYQQTPGQGLQFLFEYFSETQRNKGNFPGRFSGRQFSNSRSEMNVSTLELGDSALYLCASSLSETEAFFGQGTRLTVV.

V usage is TRBV6-6 and J usage is TRBJ2-7; 14 bases agree with TRBD2. Trimming cost V 2 bases and J 6 bases; bases outside gene matches: 6. This CDR3 has 16 residues. Germline CDR1 reads MNHNY; CDR2 reads SVGAGI (reference sequence). CDR3 residues: CASSYRGTSGGVEQYF. CDR3 coding DNA: TGTGCCAGCAGTTACAGGGGGACTAGCGGGGGAGTCGAGCAGTACTTC.